This TCR beta chain was observed in a study of blood T cell repertoires in COVID-19. Overall study: COVID-19 samples from acute and convalescent phases originated in the United States, Italy and Spain.

Germline V gives CDR1 SGHRS, CDR2 YFSETQ. CDR3 size: 15 residues. Germline trimming cut 9 bases from V and 4 bases from J; bases unmatched to any gene: 11. Produced via immunoSEQ multiplex PCR; TCRdb's table is partial and in-frame only. The data hold 220,000 or so clones, with more than 65% observed a single time. Material for sequencing was peripheral blood. The sequence was obtained from a woman older than 75 with acute or convalescent COVID-19. The chain links TRBV5-1 to TRBJ2-5, with 11 nucleotides matching TRBD1. The CDR3 nucleotides read TGCGCCACCAAAGGACAGGGGGCGCAGGGAGAGACCCAGTACTTC. Its protein is CATKGQGAQGETQYF.